These 8 T cell receptor beta chains share one sample of origin, sequenced in a study of blood T cells in healthy people across ages. Primed by a sample-barcoded 5' primer and a J-beta primer mix, a second PCR proceeded for roughly 7 to 11 cycles. TCRdb processed the 5' RACE reads anew with MiXCR; each CDR3 protein has one entry. Counted here are about 770,000 distinct CDR3 sequences, more than 40% occurring once; the ten biggest clones make up around 18%. The specimen sequenced was blood. Every receptor here comes from a man in his sixties in good health.

The chain is built from TRBV7-6 and TRBJ2-1; the match to TRBD2 covers 9 bases. Per germline, CDR1 SGHVS and CDR2 FNYEAQ. Unmatched junction bases numbered 4, after V lost 4 bases and J lost 0 bases. The CDR3 has 16 residues. For the CDR3, the DNA is TGTGCCAGCAGCTCCGGTAGCGGGGGCTCCTACAATGAGCAGTTCTTC. Protein product: CASSSGSGGSYNEQFF.

The J gene is TRBJ1-2, the V gene TRBV25-1, with TRBD1 identical over 10 bases. V was pared by 1 base and J by 3 bases, with 11 bases of the junction left unmatched. The CDR3 covers 18 residues. The V gene's germline CDR1 is MGHDK and CDR2 SYGVNS. The CDR3 here is CASSESGGTGAPYYGYTF. In nucleotides, the CDR3 is TGTGCCAGCAGTGAATCAGGGGGGACAGGGGCTCCGTACTATGGCTACACCTTC.

The rearrangement links TRBV9 to TRBJ2-1; D remains ambiguous. With 0 bases removed from V and 6 bases from J, the gap between germline ends came to 7 bases. The germline V gene has CDR1 SGDLS and CDR2 YYNGEE. The CDR3 runs 13 residues. The CDR3 loop reads CASSVEALNEQFF. DNA for the CDR3: TGTGCCAGCAGCGTAGAAGCCCTCAATGAGCAGTTCTTC.

The CDR3 bases are TGCGCCAGCAGCCCGGTTTGGGGGACGGACTCTGGGGCCAACGTCCTGACTTTC. Its protein is CASSPVWGTDSGANVLTF. V gene TRBV4-3 combines with J gene TRBJ2-6; perhaps D is TRBD1 or TRBD2 (5 bases each). The ends were cut back, 4 bases at V and 0 bases at J, with 16 bases in the middle. The germline gives CDR1 LGHNA, CDR2 YSLEER. The CDR3 consists of 18 residues.

The V call is TRBV20-1, the J call TRBJ2-5; possibly TRBD2 for D (7 bases). From germline, CDR1 is DFQATT and CDR2 SNEGSKA (reference sequence). V was clipped by 1 base and J by 1 base, with 19 bases between them. This CDR3 has 17 residues. The CDR3 sequence: CSARVANREGRQETQYF. The CDR3, as DNA: TGCAGTGCTAGAGTGGCGAACAGGGAGGGTCGCCAAGAGACCCAGTACTTC.

The rearrangement joins TRBV6-2 or TRBV6-3 to TRBJ2-7, with TRBD2 matching 7 bases. V lost 5 bases and J lost 0; bases outside the gene matches: 7. Germline V gene data show CDR1 as MNHEY and CDR2 as SVGEGT. The CDR3 totals 15 residues. The CDR3 loop reads CASSRDGGSSYEQYF. As DNA, the CDR3 is TGTGCCAGCAGTCGGGACGGCGGGAGCTCCTACGAGCAGTACTTC.

This clonotype was counted a few times. The V and J genes are TRBV4-3 and TRBJ2-7; possibly TRBD1 or TRBD2 for D (5 bases each). V was cut by 4 bases and J by 2 bases, with 24 bases left in between. Per germline, CDR1 LGHNA and CDR2 YSLEER. CDR3 length: 18 amino acids. CDR3 bases: TGCGCCAGCAGCCGAAAACACCGGGACGCGATGCCGGCCTACGAGCAGTACTTC. Amino acids: CASSRKHRDAMPAYEQYF.

The CDR3 nucleotides are TGTGCCTGGAGGCAGGGTCCCTACAATGAGCAGTTCTTC. This translates into CAWRQGPYNEQFF. This chain connects TRBV30 to TRBJ2-1; weak D call: TRBD1 (5 bases). V lost 3 bases to trimming and J lost 2 bases, with 8 bases between them. CDR3 size: 13 residues. Germline V gene data show CDR1 as GTSNPN and CDR2 as SVGIG (reference sequence). Full variable domain (outside the CDR3, taken from reference TRBV30 and TRBJ2-1): SQTIHQWPATLVQPVGSPLSLECTVEGTSNPNLYWYRQAAGRGLQLLFYSVGIGQISSEVPQNLSASRPQDRQFILSSKKLLLSDSGFYLCAWRQGPYNEQFFGPGTRLTVL.